Each of the 30 T cell receptor beta chains below was sequenced from the same sample in a study of cytomegalovirus exposure and HLA in healthy donors. PCR involved 60 Vbeta and 13 Jbeta primers. Only in-frame clones appear in the TCRdb table, and some are missing; sequencing was by immunoSEQ multiplex PCR. Of about 110,000 clones in the sample, 81% were seen once. Sequencing used PBMCs. All receptors derive from a man younger than 40 in good health and CMV-seronegative.

This clone was observed a single time. The chain carries TRBV9 and TRBJ2-7; a possible D gene is TRBD1 (5 bases). The CDR3 consists of 13 residues. V was trimmed by 3 bases and J by 6 bases, leaving 13 bases between them. The germline V gene encodes CDR1 SGDLS and CDR2 YYNGEE. DNA of the CDR3: TGTGCCAGCAGCGAGGGGCTAGTATCCGAGCAGTACTTC. Translated, it gives CASSEGLVSEQYF.

The chain carries TRBV2 and TRBJ2-1; TRBD1 matches at 10 bases. Germline loops: CDR1 SNHLY, CDR2 FYNNEI. This CDR3 is built from 17 residues. J was trimmed by 8 bases and V by 2 bases; bases with no gene match: 12. The CDR3 loop is CASSETLAGQGTYEQFF. The DNA of the CDR3 is TGTGCCAGCAGTGAAACATTAGCGGGACAGGGGACGTATGAGCAGTTCTTC. Filled out from reference TRBV2 and TRBJ2-1, the complete variable domain reads EPEVTQTPSHQVTQMGQEVILRCVPISNHLYFYWYRQILGQKVEFLVSFYNNEISEKSEIFDDQFSVERPDGSNFTLKIRSTKLEDSAMYFCASSETLAGQGTYEQFFGPGTRLTVL.

This clone was counted only a few times. This sample also contains other DNA sequences that code for the same CDR3. The genes are TRBV10-2 and TRBJ1-5; 10 bases are a match to TRBD1. Germline-derived CDR1 and CDR2 are WSHSY and SAAADI. The CDR3 is 14 residues long. V shed 6 bases, J shed 4 bases, and the junction held 3 bases outside the gene matches. The CDR3 loop reads CASRRGQGNQPQHF. The CDR3 region has the DNA TGCGCCAGCAGGCGGGGACAGGGGAATCAGCCCCAGCATTTT.

This sequence joins TRBV13 and TRBJ2-1, with TRBD1 matching 9 bases. The junction had 9 bases not matched to a gene; V was cut back by 6 bases and J by 9 bases. Germline loops: CDR1 PRHDT, CDR2 FYEKMQ (reference sequence). The CDR3 runs to 14 residues. The DNA of the CDR3 is TGTGCCAGCAGTCTAACAGGGGGCCTAAGTGAGCAGTTCTTC. This encodes CASSLTGGLSEQFF. Full variable domain (remainder filled in from reference TRBV13 and TRBJ2-1): AAGVIQSPRHLIKEKRETATLKCYPIPRHDTVYWYQQGPGQDPQFLISFYEKMQSDKGSIPDRFSAQQFSDYHSELNMSSLELGDSALYFCASSLTGGLSEQFFGPGTRLTVL.

The V gene is TRBV21-1, the J gene TRBJ2-7; the DNA was not compared with TRBD1, the D call given in the table. TRBV21-1 is assigned pseudogene status. The CDR3 runs to 14 residues. CDR3 DNA: TGTGCCAGCAGCAAAGCTGGGCAGGGTTCCGAGCAGTACTTC. Translated: CASSKAGQGSEQYF.

This clone showed up just once. The gene calls are TRBV5-1 and TRBJ2-7, with D tentatively TRBD2 (6 bases). The CDR3 sequence is 13 residues long. The germline V gene has CDR1 SGHRS and CDR2 YFSETQ. Trimming took off 5 bases at V and 3 bases at J, with 12 bases between the two ends. The CDR3 sequence is CASRAGGDYEQYF. CDR3 bases: TGCGCCAGCAGGGCCGGGGGTGACTACGAGCAGTACTTC.

The J gene is TRBJ2-5, the V gene TRBV7-6, with 8 nucleotides matching TRBD2. Germline-derived CDR1 and CDR2 are SGHVS and FNYEAQ. V trimming: 6 bases; J trimming: 1 base; junction bases outside the gene matches: 4. The CDR3 has 14 residues. CDR3 residues: CASRAGTSQETQYF. In DNA, the CDR3 is TGTGCCAGCAGAGCCGGGACTAGCCAAGAGACCCAGTACTTC. Filled out from reference TRBV7-6 and TRBJ2-5, the complete variable domain reads GAGVSQSPRYKVTKRGQDVALRCDPISGHVSLYWYRQALGQGPEFLTYFNYEAQQDKSGLPNDRFSAERPEGSISTLTIQRTEQRDSAMYRCASRAGTSQETQYFGPGTRLLVL.

This clone is a singleton in its sample. The chain is built from TRBV30 and TRBJ1-5, with a weak D call TRBD1 (6 bases). This CDR3 is built from 16 residues. Per germline, CDR1 GTSNPN and CDR2 SVGIG (reference sequence). V was shortened by 4 bases and J by 0 bases, with 16 bases between the two germline ends. The CDR3 loop is CAWTLQGWYSNQPQHF. CDR3 nucleotides: TGTGCCTGGACCCTACAGGGCTGGTATAGCAATCAGCCCCAGCATTTT.

This CDR3 is CSVEGVQETQYF. CDR3 DNA sequence: TGCAGCGTTGAGGGAGTCCAAGAGACCCAGTACTTC. This chain links TRBV29-1 with TRBJ2-5; tentative D call: TRBD2 (5 bases). Germline loops: CDR1 SQVTM, CDR2 ANQGSEA. The CDR3 spans 12 residues. Trimming pared 3 bases from V and 1 base from J, leaving 6 bases between.

The chain recombines TRBV20-1 with TRBJ2-1; no definite D call. The V and J ends lost 5 bases and 4 bases respectively, with 6 bases between them. Germline CDR1 and CDR2: DFQATT and SNEGSKA (reference sequence). The CDR3 is 11 residues long. The DNA of the CDR3 is TGCAGTGCTCTTAAATACAATGAGCAGTTCTTC. Its translation is CSALKYNEQFF.

The rearrangement uses TRBV27 and TRBJ2-2; D perhaps matches TRBD2 (6 bases). V gave up 7 bases and J gave up 6 bases, with 9 bases separating them. CDR3 length equals 12 residues. Germline CDR1 MNHEY, CDR2 SMNVEV (reference sequence). The CDR3 here is CASKERAGELFF. The CDR3 DNA is TGTGCCAGCAAGGAGCGGGCCGGGGAGCTGTTTTTT.

The count of this clone is one. The chain joins TRBV12-2 to TRBJ2-1; the table calls TRBD1, which could not be checked here. TRBV12-2 corresponds to a pseudogene. CDR3 length: 15 amino acids. The CDR3 loop is CASRSDRSSYNEQFF. The CDR3 bases are TGTGCAAGTCGCTCCGACAGGAGCTCCTACAATGAGCAGTTCTTC.

The V gene is TRBV5-1, the J gene TRBJ1-2; 9 nucleotides line up with TRBD1. V lost 2 bases, J lost 6 bases, and 17 bases stayed unmatched. This CDR3 comprises 18 residues. Per germline, CDR1 SGHRS and CDR2 YFSETQ. The CDR3 reads CASSFEGQGSLKIHGYTF. The CDR3 nucleotides read TGCGCCAGCAGCTTCGAGGGACAGGGAAGCTTAAAGATCCATGGCTACACCTTC.

This CDR3 reads CSVVQDNTDIQYF. The CDR3 DNA reads as TGCAGCGTTGTGCAGGACAACACGGACATTCAGTACTTC. The chain recombines TRBV29-1 with TRBJ2-4; tentatively, D is TRBD1 (5 bases). CDR1 is SQVTM and CDR2 is ANQGSEA in the germline V gene. V was clipped by 4 bases and J by 8 bases, with 15 bases between them. This CDR3 is built from 13 residues.

V and J are TRBV5-1 and TRBJ2-7; 9 bases are a match to TRBD2. V lost 0 bases and J lost 3; bases outside the gene matches: 4. Germline loops: CDR1 SGHRS, CDR2 YFSETQ. The length of the CDR3 is 15 residues. Here the CDR3 DNA reads TGCGCCAGCAGCTTGGGACTAGCGGCTTACTACGAGCAGTACTTC. Protein product: CASSLGLAAYYEQYF.

This clone was observed once. The chain links TRBV6-1 to TRBJ1-5, with 10 positions matching TRBD1. The CDR3 is 15 amino acids. Germline loops: CDR1 MNHNS, CDR2 SASEGT. V shed 6 bases, J shed 2 bases, and the junction held 4 bases outside the gene matches. The CDR3 spells CASRTGGWGNQPQHF. CDR3 coding DNA: TGTGCCAGCAGGACAGGGGGCTGGGGCAATCAGCCCCAGCATTTT.

The V call is TRBV30, the J call TRBJ1-6; no clear D gene. CDR3 length equals 14 residues. The ends were cut back, 2 bases at V and 7 bases at J, with 12 bases in the middle. From germline, CDR1 is GTSNPN and CDR2 SVGIG (reference sequence). Written as DNA, the CDR3 is TGTGCCTGGAGTCCATCGGGAGGGAATTCACCCCTCCACTTT. Translated: CAWSPSGGNSPLHF.

The chain links TRBV28 to TRBJ1-4, with TRBD1 matching over 10 bases. Losses at the gene ends were 2 bases for V and 0 bases for J; bases not matched to a gene: 9. Germline V gives CDR1 MDHEN, CDR2 SYDVKM. The length of the CDR3 is 19 residues. The DNA of the CDR3 is TGTGCCAGCAGTTTACTGTTCCGGGACAGGGGTGCAACTAATGAAAAACTGTTTTTT. Encoded protein: CASSLLFRDRGATNEKLFF. The full variable domain, its missing parts supplied by reference TRBV28 and TRBJ1-4, is DVKVTQSSRYLVKRTGEKVFLECVQDMDHENMFWYRQDPGLGLRLIYFSYDVKMKEKGDIPEGYSVSREKKERFSLILESASTNQTSMYLCASSLLFRDRGATNEKLFFGSGTQLSVL.

This chain joins TRBV18 and TRBJ2-1; 9 bases are shared with TRBD1. The V gene's germline CDR1 is KGHSH and CDR2 LQKENI. CDR3 length: 14 amino acids. The trim removed 4 bases at V and 6 bases at J, leaving 4 bases unmatched. The CDR3 protein is CASSRDRDGNEQFF. The CDR3 region has the DNA TGTGCCAGCTCACGGGACAGGGACGGCAATGAGCAGTTCTTC.

CDR3 amino acids: CASSGGFYEQYF. In DNA, the CDR3 is TGTGCCAGCAGTGGGGGGTTCTACGAGCAGTACTTC. The rearrangement joins TRBV19 to TRBJ2-7; TRBD2 might be the D (6 bases). V lost 9 bases, J lost 3 bases, and 12 bases lay in between. The CDR3 is made up of 12 amino acids. Per germline, CDR1 LNHDA and CDR2 SQIVND (reference sequence).

J is TRBJ1-6 and V is TRBV27; 10 nucleotides agree with TRBD1. Unmatched junction bases numbered 5, after V lost 5 bases and J lost 7 bases. This CDR3 is built from 15 residues. From germline, CDR1 is MNHEY and CDR2 SMNVEV (reference sequence). The CDR3 loop reads CASSPGTGANSPLHF. CDR3 in DNA: TGTGCCAGCAGTCCCGGGACAGGGGCGAATTCACCCCTCCACTTT.

The chain couples TRBV5-1 to TRBJ2-1, with a tentative D call TRBD1 (7 bases). Germline V gene data show CDR1 as SGHRS and CDR2 as YFSETQ. The CDR3 loop spans 16 amino acids. V shed 0 bases and J shed 6 bases, with 16 bases lying between them. For the CDR3, the DNA is TGCGCCAGCAGCTTGGCCCAGGGGGGCCCTGGCAATGAGCAGTTCTTC. Its translation: CASSLAQGGPGNEQFF.

J is TRBJ2-1 and V is TRBV10-1, with 10 bases lining up with TRBD2. This CDR3 spans 14 amino acids. Looked up from germline, CDR1 is WNHNN and CDR2 is SYGVQD (reference sequence). J was trimmed by 5 bases and V by 5 bases; bases with no gene match: 3. The CDR3 bases are TGCGCCAGCAGTACTAGCGGGAATCACAATGAGCAGTTCTTC. Its translation: CASSTSGNHNEQFF.

V and J are TRBV18 and TRBJ2-7; D may be TRBD2 (5 bases). V lost 1 base, J lost 5 bases, and 12 bases lay in between. Germline V gene data show CDR1 as KGHSH and CDR2 as LQKENI. The CDR3 consists of 14 residues. Here the CDR3 DNA reads TGTGCCAGCTCACCACAGAGGGATTCCAACGAGCAGTACTTC. It is translated as CASSPQRDSNEQYF.

The chain joins TRBV7-8 to TRBJ1-3; D not certain. The CDR3 is 14 residues long. V gave up 3 bases and J gave up 6 bases, with 12 bases separating them. Germline CDR1 and CDR2: SGHVS and FQNEAQ. CDR3 nucleotide sequence: TGTGCCAGCAGCTTGTCGGGTCTAGAAAACACCATATATTTT. Amino acids: CASSLSGLENTIYF. Combining the CDR3 with reference TRBV7-8 and TRBJ1-3 gives the whole variable domain GAGVSQSPRYKVAKRGQDVALRCDPISGHVSLFWYQQALGQGPEFLTYFQNEAQLDKSGLPSDRFFAERPEGSVSTLKIQRTQQEDSAVYLCASSLSGLENTIYFGEGSWLTVV.

About this clone itself: This specimen includes other DNA sequences encoding the same CDR3. The V gene is TRBV6-1, the J gene TRBJ2-4; no firm D call. The CDR3 loop spans 13 amino acids. CDR1 is MNHNS and CDR2 is SASEGT in the germline V gene. V was pared by 2 bases and J by 6 bases, with 8 bases between. The CDR3 bases are TGTGCCAGCAGTGAACTCACGGGAAACATTCAGTACTTC. Protein product: CASSELTGNIQYF.

The chain couples TRBV11-2 to TRBJ2-1, with 7 positions matching TRBD2. V lost 11 bases and J lost 2; bases outside the gene matches: 6. This CDR3 comprises 13 residues. Germline-derived CDR1 and CDR2 are SGHAT and FQNNGV. CDR3 sequence reads: CAWSRGAYNEQFF. The CDR3 DNA reads TGTGCCTGGAGTCGGGGGGCCTACAATGAGCAGTTCTTC. The variable domain in full, with the rest retrieved from reference TRBV11-2 and TRBJ2-1, is EAGVAQSPRYKIIEKRQSVAFWCNPISGHATLYWYQQILGQGPKLLIQFQNNGVVDDSQLPKDRFSAERLKGVDSTLKIQPAKLEDSAVYLCAWSRGAYNEQFFGPGTRLTVL.

The chain couples TRBV29-1 to TRBJ2-1; 8 bases are a match to TRBD2. There are 16 residues in the CDR3. The germline gives CDR1 SQVTM, CDR2 ANQGSEA. The junction had 14 bases not matched to a gene; V was cut back by 7 bases and J by 3 bases. CDR3 DNA: TGCAGCGCCGAAGGGACTAGTCTTGAGGGCTACAATGAGCAGTTCTTC. This codes for CSAEGTSLEGYNEQFF.

This clone was counted a few times. This chain connects TRBV28 to TRBJ2-7, with D tentatively TRBD1 (6 bases). Germline values: CDR1 MDHEN, CDR2 SYDVKM. The V end was cut by 4 bases, the J end by 0 bases, with 16 bases between. This CDR3 has 16 residues. The CDR3 DNA reads TGTGCCAGCAGTTCAATCACCTTGACAGGCTCCTACGAGCAGTACTTC. This sequence encodes CASSSITLTGSYEQYF. The variable domain in full, with the rest retrieved from reference TRBV28 and TRBJ2-7, is DVKVTQSSRYLVKRTGEKVFLECVQDMDHENMFWYRQDPGLGLRLIYFSYDVKMKEKGDIPEGYSVSREKKERFSLILESASTNQTSMYLCASSSITLTGSYEQYFGPGTRLTVT.

For this clone: The sample contains more than one DNA sequence encoding this CDR3. This sequence joins TRBV15 and TRBJ2-7; no clear D gene. CDR1 is LNHNV, CDR2 YYDKDF, per germline (reference sequence). Trimming left V 0 bases short and J 0 bases short, with 6 bases between. This CDR3 region has 14 residues. The CDR3, as DNA: TGTGCCACCAGCAGAGATCGCAGCTCCTACGAGCAGTACTTC. Residues: CATSRDRSSYEQYF. Full variable domain (outside the CDR3, taken from reference TRBV15 and TRBJ2-7): DAMVIQNPRYQVTQFGKPVTLSCSQTLNHNVMYWYQQKSSQAPKLLFHYYDKDFNNEADTPDNFQSRRPNTSFCFLDIRSPGLGDTAMYLCATSRDRSSYEQYFGPGTRLTVT.